The present TCR beta chain was sequenced within a study of blood T cells in healthy people across ages. Primed by a sample-barcoded 5' primer and a J-beta primer mix, a second PCR proceeded for roughly 6 to 12 cycles. TCRdb ran MiXCR on the 5' RACE reads and lists one entry per CDR3 protein. The sample has about 1.8 million distinct CDR3 sequences; about 50% are singletons. Trimming pared 2 bases from V and 6 bases from J, leaving 13 bases between. From germline, CDR1 is SQVTM and CDR2 ANQGSEA. The CDR3 runs 13 residues. V is TRBV29-1 and J is TRBJ1-2; D is uncertain. The source material was blood. This receptor was taken from a woman aged 35 to 49 in good health. As DNA, the CDR3 is TGCAGCGTTGAATTGGAGGAGAGAGATGGCTACACCTTC. Its translation is CSVELEERDGYTF.